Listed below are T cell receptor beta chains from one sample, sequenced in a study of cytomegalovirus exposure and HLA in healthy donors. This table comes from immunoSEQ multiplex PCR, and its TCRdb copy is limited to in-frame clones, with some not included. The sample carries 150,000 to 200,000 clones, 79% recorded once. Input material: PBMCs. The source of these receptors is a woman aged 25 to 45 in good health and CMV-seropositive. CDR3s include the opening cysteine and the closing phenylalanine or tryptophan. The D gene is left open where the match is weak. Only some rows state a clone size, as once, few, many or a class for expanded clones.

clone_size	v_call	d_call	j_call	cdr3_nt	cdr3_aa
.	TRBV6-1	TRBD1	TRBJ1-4	TGTGCCAGCAGTCCCCAGACAGGGCAGAATGAAAAACTGTTTTTT	CASSPQTGQNEKLFF
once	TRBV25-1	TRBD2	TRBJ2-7	TGTGCCAGCAGTGACCCTGGGACTAGCGGGAATCCCACCTACGAGCAGTACTTC	CASSDPGTSGNPTYEQYF
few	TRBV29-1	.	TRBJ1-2	TGCAGCGTTGAAGATCGGGGTCTTGGTGGCTACACCTTC	CSVEDRGLGGYTF
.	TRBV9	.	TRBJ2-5	TGTGCCAGCAGCGTAGAGAGTCGGGCGGGGACCCAGTACTTC	CASSVESRAGTQYF
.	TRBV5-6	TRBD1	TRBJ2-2	TGTGCCAGCAGCTTGGATCAGGGGGCGAACACCGGGGAGCTGTTTTTT	CASSLDQGANTGELFF
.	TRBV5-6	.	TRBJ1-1	TGTGCCAGCAGCTTCAGGGTAGTGAACACTGAAGCTTTCTTT	CASSFRVVNTEAFF
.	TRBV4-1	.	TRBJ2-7	TGCGCCAGCAGCCCAACATCGCGGGGTTACGAGCAGTACTTC	CASSPTSRGYEQYF
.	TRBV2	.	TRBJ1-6	TGTGCCAGCAGCGGAGACAGTTCACCCCTCCACTTT	CASSGDSSPLHF
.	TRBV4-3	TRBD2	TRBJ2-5	TGCGCCAGCAGCCCCAGACTAGCGGGCCAAGAGACCCAGTACTTC	CASSPRLAGQETQYF
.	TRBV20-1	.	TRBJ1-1	TGCAGTGCTCCTATATACACTGAAGCTTTCTTT	CSAPIYTEAFF
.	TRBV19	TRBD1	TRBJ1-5	TGTGCCAGTACCCCGGGGCAGGGGGGCCCTAGCAATCAGCCCCAGCATTTT	CASTPGQGGPSNQPQHF
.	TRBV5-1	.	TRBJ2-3	TGCGCCAGCGGCCAAGGCGGGAGCACAGATACGCAGTATTTT	CASGQGGSTDTQYF
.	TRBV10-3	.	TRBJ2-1	TGTGCCATCAAAGGACCCGATGGGAGCTCCTACAATGAGCAGTTCTTC	CAIKGPDGSSYNEQFF
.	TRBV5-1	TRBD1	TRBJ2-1	TGCGCCAGCAGCTTGAGGGCCGACAGGGCCGGTGAGCAGTTCTTC	CASSLRADRAGEQFF
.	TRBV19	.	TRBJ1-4	TGTGCCAGTAGTCCGTGGGGGGGGACCGCAACTAATGAAAAACTGTTTTTT	CASSPWGGTATNEKLFF
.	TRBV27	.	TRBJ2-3	TGTGCCAGCAGTTTAGATTCGTTCGTGAAGGCCACTAGCACAGATGCGCAGTATTTT	CASSLDSFVKATSTDAQYF
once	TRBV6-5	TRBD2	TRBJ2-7	TGTGCCACTCATCGAGCGGGAGTCGGCTCCTACGAGCAGTACTTC	CATHRAGVGSYEQYF
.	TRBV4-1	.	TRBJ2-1	TGCGCCAGTTCTTGGGGGCGGACCGATTACAATGAGCAGTTCTTC	CASSWGRTDYNEQFF
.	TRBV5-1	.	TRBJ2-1	TGCGCCAGCAGATCAGGAGGTGAGCAGTTCTTC	CASRSGGEQFF
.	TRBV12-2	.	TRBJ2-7	TGTGCAAGTCGCGCCGAGCAAGCTAGCGGGGGGGACTACGAGCAGTACTTC	CASRAEQASGGDYEQYF
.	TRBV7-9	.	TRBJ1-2	TGTGCCAGCAGCTCCCGGGTCACCGCTTTAGATGGCTACACCTTC	CASSSRVTALDGYTF
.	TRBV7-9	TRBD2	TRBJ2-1	TGTGCCAGCAGCTCCGAGGGACTAGCGGACTACAATGAGCAGTTCTTC	CASSSEGLADYNEQFF
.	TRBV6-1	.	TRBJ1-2	TGTGCCAGCAGTGCCGGTGGGGCGGATGGCTACACCTTC	CASSAGGADGYTF
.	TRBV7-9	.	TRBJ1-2	TGTGCCAGCAGCTCCCCCAGGGCCGGGGGCTACACCTTC	CASSSPRAGGYTF
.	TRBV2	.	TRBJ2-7	TGTGCCAGCGGGCAGGGGTGGGGAGAGCAGTACTTC	CASGQGWGEQYF
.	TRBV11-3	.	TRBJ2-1	TGTGCCAGCAGCTTAGGAAGGGGCTTGGCAGGTGAGCAGTTCTTC	CASSLGRGLAGEQFF
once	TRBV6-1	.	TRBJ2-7	TGTGCCAGCAGTGAAGCCCGGACATCCAGCTCCTACGAGCAGTACTTC	CASSEARTSSSYEQYF
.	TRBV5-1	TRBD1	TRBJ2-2	TGCGCCAGCAGCTGGACAGGGGAGAACACCGGGGAGCTGTTTTTT	CASSWTGENTGELFF
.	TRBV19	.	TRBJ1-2	TGTGCCAGTAGTATCGGACAGACTGGGGGCTACACCTTC	CASSIGQTGGYTF